Here is one TCR beta chain with its context. As yet, its antigen is unknown. The data derive from a study of post-analysis software for immune sequencing data. Whole-study results and caveats: Multiple sclerosis patients had significantly lower normalized Chao1 diversity than controls. Roughly 5 TRBV segments (TRBV5-6, TRBV5-1 and TRBV20-1 among them) occurred more frequently in patients than in controls.

Per the germline V gene, CDR1 is SGHTA and CDR2 is FQGNSA. The CDR3 loop spans 14 amino acids. The V end was cut by 5 bases, the J end by 5 bases, with 13 bases between. TCR beta cDNA libraries had unique molecular identifiers. Between about 0.85 and 11 million T cells gave rise to 450,000 to 650,000 cDNA molecules. TCRdb analysed the PCR reads with MiXCR anew, one entry per CDR3 protein. The data contain about 460,000 distinct CDR3 sequences, roughly 46% of them singletons. Source material: blood. V usage is TRBV7-2 and J usage is TRBJ2-4; perhaps D is TRBD1 or TRBD2 (7 bases each). The sequence was obtained from a girl aged 5-17 years with multiple sclerosis. The CDR3 spells CASSAPGGENIQYF. The CDR3, as DNA: TGTGCCAGCAGCGCCCCAGGGGGGGAAAACATTCAGTACTTC.